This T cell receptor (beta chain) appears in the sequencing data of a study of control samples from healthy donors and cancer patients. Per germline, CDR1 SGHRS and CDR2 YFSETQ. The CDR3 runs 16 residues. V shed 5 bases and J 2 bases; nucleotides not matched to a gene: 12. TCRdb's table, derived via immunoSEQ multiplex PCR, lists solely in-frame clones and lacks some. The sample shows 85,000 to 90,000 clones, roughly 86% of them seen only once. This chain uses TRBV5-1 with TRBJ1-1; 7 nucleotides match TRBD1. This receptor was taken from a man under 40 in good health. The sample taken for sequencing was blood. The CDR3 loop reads CASRDIRQGDNTEAFF. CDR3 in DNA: TGCGCCAGCAGAGACATCCGACAGGGAGATAACACTGAAGCTTTCTTT.